A single sample gave rise to the 13 T cell receptor beta chains below, sequenced in a study of beta chain features in type 1 diabetes (dated by TCRdb to the late 2010s). For these TCRs, the target antigens are not known. Libraries came from the immunoSEQ multiplex PCR assay. The entire isolated RNA was reverse transcribed using the High Capacity cDNA Reverse Transcription Kit, and thus expressed TCRB transcripts were sequenced. TCRdb holds this immuneACCESS table with in-frame rearrangements only. Some clones are missing; in checked studies, unresolved V genes explain under half, and the rest has no known cause. The sample contains around 300,000 clones, over 12% of them found a single time. 0.015% to 0.017% of the sample is held by the ten biggest clonotypes. General findings and caveats noted by the study authors: Type 1 diabetes patients showed a moderate but significant shortening of TCRB CDR3 length in all four CD4+ subsets.

Sequencing used naive CD4+ T cells from blood. The sample's cell subset or site, from its label and the paper: true naive CD4+ T cells. Receptors originate from a man between 18 and 29 years old with type 1 diabetes.

The table lists this clone with a few counts. The genes are TRBV7-2 and TRBJ2-2, with D perhaps TRBD2 (6 bases). The CDR3 contains 17 residues. Germline V gene sequence: CDR1 SGHTA, CDR2 FQGNSA. Trimming shortened V by 2 bases and J by 1 base, and 14 bases separated the two germline ends. For the CDR3, the DNA is TGTGCCAGCAGCTTACCCTTAGCGGCCAAGAACACCGGGGAGCTGTTTTTT. Translating gives CASSLPLAAKNTGELFF.

The genes are TRBV7-6 and TRBJ2-5; TRBD2 might be the D (6 bases). Trimming shortened V by 0 bases and J by 3 bases, and 17 bases separated the two germline ends. The CDR3 is 17 residues long. CDR1 and CDR2 from the germline V gene are SGHVS and FNYEAQ. CDR3 amino acids: CASSLATRGWGEETQYF. Here the CDR3 DNA reads TGTGCCAGCAGCTTAGCTACACGGGGCTGGGGGGAAGAGACCCAGTACTTC.

The chain links TRBV5-4 to TRBJ2-5, with 8 bases aligning to TRBD1. The CDR3 totals 14 residues. The junction had 6 bases not matched to a gene; V was cut back by 5 bases and J by 3 bases. Looked up from germline, CDR1 is SGHNT and CDR2 is YYREEE (reference sequence). The CDR3 DNA is TGTGCCAGCAGGGTAGCAGGGGGCGAAGAGACCCAGTACTTC. Protein product: CASRVAGGEETQYF. Filled out from reference TRBV5-4 and TRBJ2-5, the complete variable domain reads ETGVTQSPTHLIKTRGQQVTLRCSSQSGHNTVSWYQQALGQGPQFIFQYYREEENGRGNFPPRFSGLQFPNYSSELNVNALELDDSALYLCASRVAGGEETQYFGPGTRLLVL.

The J gene is TRBJ1-5, the V gene TRBV4-1, with 8 bases aligning to TRBD1. The CDR3 totals 15 residues. V shed 1 base and J 1 base; nucleotides not matched to a gene: 0. From germline, CDR1 is MGHRA and CDR2 YSYEKL. This CDR3 reads CASSQGTGSNQPQHF. CDR3 coding DNA: TGCGCCAGCAGCCAAGGGACAGGGAGCAATCAGCCCCAGCATTTT.

Comments on this clone: In the same sample, other DNA sequences code for this CDR3. The chain combines TRBV28 with TRBJ1-5; 10 bases fit TRBD1. J lost 1 base, V lost 4 bases, and 1 base had no gene match. Germline-derived CDR1 and CDR2 are MDHEN and SYDVKM. This CDR3 has 15 residues. The CDR3 is CASSSGQGSNQPQHF. CDR3 sequence (DNA): TGTGCCAGCAGTTCGGGACAGGGGAGCAATCAGCCCCAGCATTTT.

The chain employs TRBV28 and TRBJ2-7; maybe TRBD1 (5 bases). Germline-derived CDR1 and CDR2 are MDHEN and SYDVKM. The germline V and J ends were trimmed by 1 base and 5 bases, with 6 bases remaining between them. The CDR3 is made up of 12 amino acids. The CDR3: CASSLSRDEQYF. CDR3 coding DNA: TGTGCCAGCAGTTTATCCAGGGACGAGCAGTACTTC.

The chain couples TRBV7-2 to TRBJ2-5, with D maybe TRBD1 (6 bases). The CDR3 has 16 amino acids. Germline V gene sequence: CDR1 SGHTA, CDR2 FQGNSA. Trimming took 1 base from V and 2 from J, leaving 14 bases between them. The CDR3 DNA follows: TGTGCCAGCAGCTTAGGGTTGGCAGGGGAACAAGAGACCCAGTACTTC. Protein sequence: CASSLGLAGEQETQYF. Filled out from reference TRBV7-2 and TRBJ2-5, the complete variable domain reads GAGVSQSPSNKVTEKGKDVELRCDPISGHTALYWYRQSLGQGLEFLIYFQGNSAPDKSGLPSDRFSAERTGGSVSTLTIQRTQQEDSAVYLCASSLGLAGEQETQYFGPGTRLLVL.

The rearrangement joins TRBV6-5 to TRBJ2-1; perhaps TRBD2 as D (6 bases). This CDR3 is built from 14 residues. Germline loops: CDR1 MNHEY, CDR2 SVGAGI. V was pared by 6 bases and J by 11 bases, with 20 bases between. The CDR3 DNA reads as TGTGCCAGCAGACCCAAACCCCTGGCGGGACAGCAGTTCTTC. Translated, it gives CASRPKPLAGQQFF.

This clone appeared a few times. This chain joins TRBV30 and TRBJ2-1; the match to TRBD2 covers 7 bases. Germline assignment: CDR1 GTSNPN and CDR2 SVGIG (reference sequence). This CDR3 comprises 16 residues. V was clipped by 0 bases and J by 4 bases; unmatched bases: 9. Here the CDR3 DNA reads TGTGCCTGGAGTGTAAGGTATCGCGGGAGATACAATGAGCAGTTCTTC. The encoded protein is CAWSVRYRGRYNEQFF.

The chain has TRBV28 and TRBJ2-1, with D tentatively TRBD2 (5 bases). Trimming took off 3 bases at V and 12 bases at J, with 21 bases between the two ends. The length of the CDR3 is 15 residues. CDR1 MDHEN and CDR2 SYDVKM come from the germline V gene. The DNA of the CDR3 is TGTGCCAGCAGTTTCGGAGGTGGCAGGCAGCTATGGCAGTTCTTC. It yields the protein CASSFGGGRQLWQFF.

This clone was observed a few times. The chain combines TRBV18 with TRBJ2-5; no clear D gene. V dropped 3 bases and J dropped 0 bases, with 17 bases sitting between them. Per germline, CDR1 KGHSH and CDR2 LQKENI. This CDR3 has 17 amino acids. This chain's CDR3 is CASSPPDWNANQETQYF. The CDR3 DNA is TGTGCCAGCTCACCGCCAGACTGGAACGCAAACCAAGAGACCCAGTACTTC. The whole variable domain, filled in from reference TRBV18 and TRBJ2-5, reads NAGVMQNPRHLVRRRGQEARLRCSPMKGHSHVYWYRQLPEEGLKFMVYLQKENIIDESGMPKERFSAEFPKEGPSILRIQQVVRGDSAAYFCASSPPDWNANQETQYFGPGTRLLVL.

The chain uses TRBV29-1 and TRBJ1-1; D not resolved. CDR1 and CDR2 from the germline V gene are SQVTM and ANQGSEA. Trimming stripped 4 bases from V and 0 bases from J, with 9 bases between. This CDR3 is 13 amino acids long. In DNA, the CDR3 is TGCAGCGTTGTTGGGCGACTGAACACTGAAGCTTTCTTT. Translation gives CSVVGRLNTEAFF.

V gene TRBV10-3 combines with J gene TRBJ2-5; a weak D match, TRBD2 (5 bases). Germline loops: CDR1 ENHRY, CDR2 SYGVKD. The V and J ends lost 4 bases and 5 bases respectively, with 14 bases between them. This CDR3 has 14 amino acids. CDR3 in amino acids: CAISGGGPRETQYF. CDR3 sequence (DNA): TGTGCCATCAGTGGAGGAGGCCCTAGGGAGACCCAGTACTTC.